These 27 T cell receptor beta chains originate from one sample sequenced in a study of T cell repertoires in cytomegalovirus infection. TCRdb re-called the reads through MiXCR, storing one row per CDR3 protein. The sample has fewer than 900,000 distinct CDR3 sequences; roughly 29% are singletons. No antigen has been assigned to these receptors. The source material was cultured CD8+ T cells from PBMCs, sampled from culture after CMV antigen stimulation. All receptors come from a human donor in good health (CMV status not recorded). Some clones in this sample may be carry-over from other donors' samples.

The J gene is TRBJ1-2, the V gene TRBV19, with 7 bases matching TRBD1. Germline CDR1 LNHDA, CDR2 SQIVND (reference sequence). The junction had 11 bases not matched to a gene; V was cut back by 10 bases and J by 6 bases. The CDR3 is 13 residues long. The CDR3 reads CATMDRTGDGYTF. The CDR3 bases are TGTGCCACCATGGACAGGACGGGAGATGGCTACACCTTC.

The CDR3 protein is CASSSGARETQYF. The CDR3, as DNA: TGTGCCAGCAGCTCTGGGGCCAGGGAGACCCAGTACTTC. The rearrangement joins TRBV7-9 to TRBJ2-5, with TRBD1 as a possible D gene (5 bases). The CDR3 covers 13 residues. CDR1 and CDR2 (germline): SEHNR, FQNEAQ (reference sequence). The V end lost 4 bases, the J end lost 5 bases, and 11 bases lay between the germline ends.

J is TRBJ2-2 and V is TRBV11-3; no definite D call. The CDR3 loop spans 13 amino acids. Germline values: CDR1 SGHNT, CDR2 YENEEA. Trimming took 5 bases from V and 8 from J, leaving 12 bases between them. CDR3 sequence (DNA): TGTGCCAGCAGCCATGTGACCGGAGGGGAGCTGTTTTTT. Protein sequence: CASSHVTGGELFF.

V and J are TRBV6-1 and TRBJ1-2; maybe TRBD1 (6 bases). V gave up 7 bases and J gave up 1 base, with 13 bases separating them. Germline V gene sequence: CDR1 MNHNS, CDR2 SASEGT. The CDR3 is 14 amino acids. CDR3 in amino acids: CASIDRQYNYGYTF. CDR3 nucleotides: TGTGCCAGCATCGACAGGCAATATAACTATGGCTACACCTTC.

This clonotype was counted only a few times. The gene calls are TRBV6-2 or TRBV6-3 and TRBJ2-2; TRBD1 matches 9 bases. V shed 5 bases and J 3 bases; nucleotides not matched to a gene: 4. Germline CDR1 is MNHEY and CDR2 is SVGEGT. This CDR3 is built from 15 residues. DNA for the CDR3: TGTGCCAGCAGTGACGGACAGGGGTACACCGGGGAGCTGTTTTTT. Its protein is CASSDGQGYTGELFF.

J is TRBJ2-3 and V is TRBV6-2 or TRBV6-3, with 12 bases lining up with TRBD2. CDR3 size: 16 residues. V shed 5 bases, J shed 2 bases, and the junction held 5 bases outside the gene matches. Per germline, CDR1 MNHEY and CDR2 SVGEGT. The CDR3, as DNA: TGTGCCAGCAGTAACGGACTAGCGGGGACCACAGATACGCAGTATTTT. This sequence encodes CASSNGLAGTTDTQYF.

This clonotype was observed a handful of times. The rearrangement links TRBV2 to TRBJ1-2; D uncertain. CDR1 and CDR2 (germline): SNHLY, FYNNEI. This CDR3 contains 15 residues. V gave up 0 bases and J gave up 0 bases, with 8 bases separating them. The CDR3 loop reads CASSEALGPNYGYTF. CDR3 in DNA: TGTGCCAGCAGTGAAGCCTTGGGCCCTAACTATGGCTACACCTTC.

The chain combines TRBV6-2 or TRBV6-3 with TRBJ2-1; a weak D match, TRBD2 (5 bases). The V and J ends lost 2 bases and 5 bases respectively, with 10 bases between them. Germline assignment: CDR1 MNHEY and CDR2 SVGEGT. There are 14 residues in the CDR3. The CDR3 nucleotides read TGTGCCAGCAGTTACGCGACCGGGAACAATGAGCAGTTCTTC. It translates to CASSYATGNNEQFF.

This clonotype was counted many times. The chain is built from TRBV7-2 and TRBJ2-1, with D perhaps being TRBD1 or TRBD2 (6 bases each). Trimming shortened V by 2 bases and J by 10 bases, and 24 bases separated the two germline ends. In germline, CDR1 is SGHTA, CDR2 FQGNSA. CDR3 length: 17 residues. The CDR3 coding sequence is TGTGCCAGCAGCTTAAGGGCATATGATATCGGGGGCAGGGAGCAGTTCTTC. This codes for CASSLRAYDIGGREQFF.

This clonotype was seen at least ten times. The chain has TRBV7-8 and TRBJ2-3, with D maybe TRBD1 (6 bases). The CDR3 runs to 15 residues. Germline V gene sequence: CDR1 SGHVS, CDR2 FQNEAQ. V lost 4 bases, J lost 0 bases, and 11 bases lay in between. The CDR3 reads CASSSLGGSTDTQYF. The CDR3 DNA reads TGTGCCAGCAGCTCCCTAGGGGGTAGCACAGATACGCAGTATTTT.

This clonotype was counted between two and nine times. The chain carries TRBV9 and TRBJ2-5; 9 bases agree with TRBD1. V shed 2 bases and J 1 base; nucleotides not matched to a gene: 3. Germline loops: CDR1 SGDLS, CDR2 YYNGEE. The CDR3 length is 15 residues. CDR3 sequence reads: CASSVGGQGQETQYF. The CDR3 DNA follows: TGTGCCAGCAGCGTCGGGGGACAGGGCCAAGAGACCCAGTACTTC.

V is TRBV6-1 and J is TRBJ2-7; D gene unclear. V was clipped by 0 bases and J by 5 bases, with 5 bases between them. The CDR3 consists of 12 residues. Germline-derived CDR1 and CDR2 are MNHNS and SASEGT. CDR3 amino acids: CASSEALNEQYF. For the CDR3, the DNA is TGTGCCAGCAGTGAAGCGCTTAACGAGCAGTACTTC.

The chain couples TRBV6-6 to TRBJ1-4; 7 nucleotides line up with TRBD1. The germline V gene has CDR1 MNHNY and CDR2 SVGAGI (reference sequence). The CDR3 length is 16 residues. V lost 2 bases to trimming and J lost 0 bases; unmatched junction nucleotides: 3. The CDR3 sequence is CASSYDRASTNEKLFF. CDR3 DNA sequence: TGTGCCAGCAGTTACGACAGGGCTTCAACTAATGAAAAACTGTTTTTT.

The chain uses TRBV6-2 or TRBV6-3 and TRBJ2-1; no firm D call. With 1 base removed from V and 5 bases from J, the gap between germline ends came to 6 bases. Germline CDR1 and CDR2: MNHEY and SVGEGT. This CDR3 spans 13 amino acids. The CDR3 here is CASSYLRHNEQFF. CDR3 coding DNA: TGTGCCAGCAGTTACTTGAGACACAATGAGCAGTTCTTC.

The table lists this clonotype with many counts. The J gene is TRBJ2-1, the V gene TRBV7-8, with D perhaps TRBD2 (5 bases). This CDR3 comprises 16 residues. The germline CDR1 and CDR2 sequences are SGHVS and FQNEAQ. V lost 5 bases and J lost 5, with 19 bases in between. The DNA for the CDR3 is TGTGCCAGCAGCCGTACCCCGGGGAGAGGGAACAATGAGCAGTTCTTC. Translating gives CASSRTPGRGNNEQFF.

This clonotype was seen many times. The chain carries TRBV7-8 and TRBJ1-2; TRBD1 aligns across 8 bases. The V gene end was trimmed by 3 bases and the J gene end by 6 bases; junction bases not matched to a gene: 3. The V gene's germline CDR1 is SGHVS and CDR2 FQNEAQ. The CDR3 sequence is 13 residues long. CDR3 protein: CASSLGQAHGYTF. CDR3 nucleotides: TGTGCCAGCAGCTTGGGACAGGCCCATGGCTACACCTTC. The variable domain in full, completed from reference TRBV7-8 and TRBJ1-2, reads GAGVSQSPRYKVAKRGQDVALRCDPISGHVSLFWYQQALGQGPEFLTYFQNEAQLDKSGLPSDRFFAERPEGSVSTLKIQRTQQEDSAVYLCASSLGQAHGYTFGSGTRLTVV.

In its sample, this clonotype was seen many times. This chain joins TRBV7-9 and TRBJ2-3; D gene ambiguous. The CDR3 length is 15 residues. Trimming took off 5 bases at V and 0 bases at J, with 12 bases between the two ends. The germline V gene has CDR1 SEHNR and CDR2 FQNEAQ (reference sequence). The CDR3 nucleotides read TGTGCCAGCAGCGCGCCGGGCCACAGCACAGATACGCAGTATTTT. Its protein product is CASSAPGHSTDTQYF.

This clonotype was detected only a few times. The chain combines TRBV12-3 or TRBV12-4 with TRBJ1-5; TRBD1 matches at 10 bases. CDR3 length: 15 amino acids. The V segment lost 6 bases and the J segment 7 bases; nucleotides outside the gene matches: 9. CDR3 amino acids: CASSRGDRGLQPQHF. The DNA of the CDR3 is TGTGCCAGCAGCCGCGGGGACAGGGGACTCCAGCCCCAGCATTTT.

This chain joins TRBV4-1 and TRBJ2-1; D is unresolved. The CDR3 sequence is 14 residues long. The ends were cut back, 5 bases at V and 4 bases at J, with 12 bases in the middle. Germline V gives CDR1 MGHRA, CDR2 YSYEKL. CDR3 amino acids: CASSYPDLYNEQFF. The CDR3 bases are TGCGCCAGCAGCTACCCGGACCTTTACAATGAGCAGTTCTTC.

This clonotype was recorded a few times. V gene TRBV27 combines with J gene TRBJ1-2, with a weak D call TRBD1 (5 bases). V lost 4 bases, J lost 3 bases, and 18 bases lay in between. The germline gives CDR1 MNHEY, CDR2 SMNVEV (reference sequence). CDR3 length: 16 amino acids. DNA for the CDR3: TGTGCCAGCAGTTCGTCGGTGGGGACCCGGGACTATGGCTACACCTTC. This encodes CASSSSVGTRDYGYTF.

The rearrangement joins TRBV29-1 to TRBJ1-1; the D is unclear. Between the trimmed V and J ends, which lost 3 bases and 14 bases, there was a span of 19 bases. Looked up from germline, CDR1 is SQVTM and CDR2 is ANQGSEA. This CDR3 comprises 12 residues. The CDR3 loop is CSVDPNTAQRFF. DNA of the CDR3: TGCAGCGTTGATCCTAATACGGCTCAGAGGTTCTTT.

The CDR3 nucleotides are TGTGCCAGCAGTACTCCCGAGGAGAGACAGGGGTACCAAGAGACCCAGTACTTC. This encodes CASSTPEERQGYQETQYF. The V gene is TRBV12-3 or TRBV12-4, the J gene TRBJ2-5; 8 bases are a match to TRBD1. The CDR3 extends over 18 amino acids. V trimming: 5 bases; J trimming: 0 bases; junction bases outside the gene matches: 14.

This clonotype has just a few counts. This chain links TRBV4-1 with TRBJ1-3; D is uncertain. Trimming pared 4 bases from V and 6 bases from J, leaving 13 bases between. Germline V gene sequence: CDR1 MGHRA, CDR2 YSYEKL. The CDR3 length is 14 residues. As DNA, the CDR3 is TGCGCCAGCAGCCTAGCAGCCTTGGAAAACACCATATATTTT. This sequence encodes CASSLAALENTIYF.

The chain's CDR3 is CASSHLPMAGGDNEQFF. The CDR3 DNA follows: TGCGCCAGCAGCCACCTCCCTATGGCGGGGGGGGACAATGAGCAGTTCTTC. This rearrangement joins TRBV4-1 to TRBJ2-1, with 9 bases identical to TRBD2. Germline V lookup: CDR1 MGHRA, CDR2 YSYEKL. The length of the CDR3 is 17 residues. J gave up 5 bases and V 3 bases, and 11 bases lay outside the gene matches.

DNA for the CDR3: TGTGCCAGTAGAAGTGCTACCGGGACAGGGCTCGCTTTCTTT. Protein: CASRSATGTGLAFF. The chain has TRBV19 and TRBJ1-1; TRBD1 aligns across 9 bases. This CDR3 contains 14 residues. J was trimmed by 11 bases and V by 6 bases; bases with no gene match: 13. CDR1 and CDR2 (germline): LNHDA, SQIVND (reference sequence).

The rearrangement joins TRBV6-2 or TRBV6-3 to TRBJ2-2; 8 bases are a match to TRBD1. With V trimmed by 5 bases and J by 5 bases, 10 bases remained unmatched. The CDR3 runs to 16 residues. Germline lookup yields CDR1 MNHEY and CDR2 SVGEGT. The CDR3 reads CASSPLRGPSTGELFF. The CDR3 nucleotides are TGTGCCAGCAGTCCCCTCAGGGGGCCGAGTACCGGGGAGCTGTTTTTT.

CDR3 amino acids: CASTLGQGLGYEQYV. In nucleotides, the CDR3 is TGTGCCAGCACCCTCGGGCAGGGCCTCGGGTACGAGCAGTACGTC. This chain links TRBV11-2 with TRBJ2-7, with D perhaps matching TRBD1 (5 bases). The CDR3 contains 15 residues. Looked up from germline, CDR1 is SGHAT and CDR2 is FQNNGV. The V end lost 7 bases, the J end lost 4 bases, and 20 bases lay between the germline ends.